This is a list of T cell receptor beta chains from one sample in a study of blood T cell repertoires in COVID-19. Generated by immunoSEQ multiplex PCR, the TCRdb table keeps only in-frame clones and is missing some. The repertoire has about 190,000 clones, about 81% of them found once; the top ten carry about 15%. Sequences were obtained from peripheral blood. Receptors originate from a man younger than 40 with active or convalescent COVID-19. CDR3s include the opening cysteine and the closing phenylalanine or tryptophan. Each record gives: V gene, clone size, J gene, D gene, CDR3 length, CDR3 DNA, CDR3 protein. A D gene is named only where the DNA matches it firmly. Not every row has a clone size; where given, it reads once, few, many or a size class.

TRBV7-2	-	TRBJ2-1	-	15	TGTGCCAGCAGCCGCGCTCCCAAGGGGTACAATGAGCAGTTCTTC	CASSRAPKGYNEQFF
TRBV6-2/TRBV6-3	once	TRBJ1-6	-	14	TGTGCCAGCAGTTTAACAGGGCGGGATTCACCCCTCCACTTT	CASSLTGRDSPLHF
TRBV12-3/TRBV12-4	-	TRBJ2-2	-	13	TGTGCCAGCACCTTTAGATTGACCGGGGAGCTGTTTTTT	CASTFRLTGELFF
TRBV27	many	TRBJ2-7	-	14	TGTGCCAGCAGTTCGGAGACAGGGAGGCTCGAGCAGTACTTC	CASSSETGRLEQYF
TRBV3-1/TRBV3-2	-	TRBJ1-5	-	17	TGTGCCAGCAGCCAAGATAGGGCAGGGGAGCGCAATCAGCCCCAGCATTTT	CASSQDRAGERNQPQHF
TRBV5-6	-	TRBJ2-1	TRBD2	15	TGTGCCAGCAGCTTGCGCGGGGGGATCTACAATGAGCAGTTCTTC	CASSLRGGIYNEQFF
TRBV19	-	TRBJ1-5	TRBD1	13	TGTGCCAGTGGGACAGGGATGGCCCAGCCCCAGCATTTT	CASGTGMAQPQHF
TRBV18	once	TRBJ1-5	TRBD1	15	TGTGCCAGCTCACCGGGGACAGGGGGAGGTCAGCCCCAGCATTTT	CASSPGTGGGQPQHF
TRBV5-5	-	TRBJ2-7	-	13	TGTGCCAGCAGCCTTTTGCCGGGATACGAGCAGTACTTC	CASSLLPGYEQYF
TRBV14	-	TRBJ1-3	TRBD1	15	TGTGCCAGCTCACGGGGACAGGGGACTGGAAACACCATATATTTT	CASSRGQGTGNTIYF
TRBV10-2	-	TRBJ2-2	TRBD1	16	TGCGCCAGCTGTCCCGGGACAGGGGTGGCCACCGGGGAGCTGTTTTTT	CASCPGTGVATGELFF
TRBV6-5	-	TRBJ1-1	-	15	TGTGCCAGCAGTTACTCCGGGTATATGAACACTGAAGCTTTCTTT	CASSYSGYMNTEAFF
TRBV7-3	-	TRBJ1-2	-	14	TGTGCCAGCAGCCTGGACAGTGCTAACTATGGCTACACCTTC	CASSLDSANYGYTF
TRBV7-9	once	TRBJ2-1	-	17	TGTGCCAGCAGCTTAGCCGTTGCGGCCAGCTCCTACAATGAGCAGTTCTTC	CASSLAVAASSYNEQFF
TRBV28	-	TRBJ1-2	TRBD1	15	TGTGCCAGCATTCACAGACAGGGGGCTCTCGATGGCTACACCTTC	CASIHRQGALDGYTF
TRBV5-1	-	TRBJ1-1	TRBD1	16	TGCGCCAGCAGCACGGGACAGGGGGCGAGTTTTACTGAAGCTTTCTTT	CASSTGQGASFTEAFF
TRBV5-1	few	TRBJ2-6	-	16	TGCGCCAGCAAAACGTCGTCCGGTTCTGGGGCCAACGTCCTGACTTTC	CASKTSSGSGANVLTF
TRBV3-1/TRBV3-2	-	TRBJ1-3	-	15	TGTGCCAGCAGCCAAGATCGAGGGTTCGGAAACACCATATATTTT	CASSQDRGFGNTIYF
TRBV19	-	TRBJ2-7	TRBD1	17	TGTGCCAGTAGTATCTCCCTAGTACAGGGGGCCTCCTACGAGCAGTACTTC	CASSISLVQGASYEQYF
TRBV11-3	once	TRBJ1-2	-	12	TGTGCCAGCAGCAACCGGGACTTTGGCTACACCTTC	CASSNRDFGYTF
TRBV4-1	-	TRBJ2-1	-	17	TGCGCCAGCAGCCAAGTAGGGGGGACAGCTTATTACAATGAGCAGTTCTTC	CASSQVGGTAYYNEQFF
TRBV29-1	once	TRBJ2-7	-	14	TGCAGCGTCCACCCGGGGGAGGGGGGGCACGAGCAGTACTTC	CSVHPGEGGHEQYF
TRBV15	-	TRBJ2-3	TRBD2	20	TGTGCCACCAGCAGAGTAGTAGCGGGGGGCACATACACCGCCACAGATACGCAGTATTTT	CATSRVVAGGTYTATDTQYF
TRBV27	-	TRBJ1-6	-	13	TGTGCCAGCAGCCCCATCGGGGATTCACCCCTCCACTTT	CASSPIGDSPLHF
TRBV11-2	-	TRBJ2-1	TRBD1	17	TGTGCCAGCAGCTTAGAAAAATTCGGGACAGGGGGCGGGGAGCAGTTCTTC	CASSLEKFGTGGGEQFF
TRBV12-3/TRBV12-4	-	TRBJ2-7	-	11	TGTGCCAGCAGTTTGGGCCGCGAGCAGTACTTC	CASSLGREQYF
TRBV5-6	-	TRBJ1-6	-	15	TGTGCCAGCAGCGCAAGACAGGCCCTCAATTCACCCCTCCACTTT	CASSARQALNSPLHF
TRBV2	-	TRBJ1-1	-	12	TGTGCCAGCCTAGACGTGAACACTGAAGCTTTCTTT	CASLDVNTEAFF